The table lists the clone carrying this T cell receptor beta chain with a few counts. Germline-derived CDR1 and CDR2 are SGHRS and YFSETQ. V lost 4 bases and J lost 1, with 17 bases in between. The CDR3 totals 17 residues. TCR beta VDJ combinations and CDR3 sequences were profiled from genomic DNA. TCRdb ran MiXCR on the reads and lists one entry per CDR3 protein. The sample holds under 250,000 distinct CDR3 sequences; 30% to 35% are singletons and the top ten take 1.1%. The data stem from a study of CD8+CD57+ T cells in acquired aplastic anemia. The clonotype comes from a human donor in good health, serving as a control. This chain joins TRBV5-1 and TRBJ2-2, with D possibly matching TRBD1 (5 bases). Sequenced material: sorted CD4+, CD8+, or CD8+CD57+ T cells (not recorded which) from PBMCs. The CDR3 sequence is CASSTGTGLLNTGELFF. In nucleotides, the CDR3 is TGCGCCAGCAGCACAGGAACCGGGCTCCTGAACACCGGGGAGCTGTTTTTT.